This T cell receptor beta chain was identified in a study of Ad26.COV2.S vaccination and SARS-CoV-2 variants. Background on the study: Donor participated within the Ad26.COV2.S arm of the COV1001 trial. Dosing was one shot or two shots 56 days apart.

Study-level findings and limits: Marked by substantial breadth, spike-specific CD8+ and CD4+ T cell responses were reportedly seen after vaccination.

As for this clone: Its antigen remains unknown.

The method was immunoSEQ multiplex PCR; TCRdb's version includes in-frame clones alone and lacks a portion of them. The data show hundreds of thousands of clones, more than 80% seen once. V was pared by 6 bases and J by 5 bases, with 4 bases of the junction left unmatched. The CDR3 totals 14 residues. Germline V gives CDR1 SGHTA, CDR2 FQGNSA. Treatment specified: 19 received Ad26.COV2.S at low or high dose, single or two shots; several received placebo; per-sample allocation not given. Each sample was drawn 63 days after the first injection (of vaccine or placebo). Expression of Wuhan-strain SARS-CoV-2 spike came from the Ad26 vector that formed the vaccine.

The sample in question was peripheral blood, obtained in a trial of Ad26.COV2.S vaccine versus placebo. The clonotype originates from a person aged 18-65 years who received the Ad26.COV2.S COVID-19 vaccine or a placebo. The chain joins TRBV7-2 to TRBJ2-3; 11 bases line up with TRBD1. As DNA, the CDR3 is TGTGCCAGCAGAAGGGACAGGGGGTTAGATACGCAGTATTTT. This encodes CASRRDRGLDTQYF.